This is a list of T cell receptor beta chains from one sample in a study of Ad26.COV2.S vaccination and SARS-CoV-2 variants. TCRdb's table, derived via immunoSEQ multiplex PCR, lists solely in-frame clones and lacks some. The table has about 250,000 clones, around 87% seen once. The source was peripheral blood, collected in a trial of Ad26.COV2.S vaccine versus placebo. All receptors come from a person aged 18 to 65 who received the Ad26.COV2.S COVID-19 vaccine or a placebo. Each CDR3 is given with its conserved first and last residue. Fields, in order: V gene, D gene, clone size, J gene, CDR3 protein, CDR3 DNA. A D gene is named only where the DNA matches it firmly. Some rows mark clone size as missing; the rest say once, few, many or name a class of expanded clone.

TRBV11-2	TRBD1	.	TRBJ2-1	CASSEGQNNEQFF	TGTGCCAGCAGCGAGGGACAGAACAATGAGCAGTTCTTC
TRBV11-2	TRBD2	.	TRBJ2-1	CASSHGLAVLYNEQFF	TGTGCCAGCAGCCACGGACTAGCGGTTTTATACAATGAGCAGTTCTTC
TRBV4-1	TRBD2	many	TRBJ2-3	CASSLSPTSGAPRGTDTQYF	TGCGCCAGCAGCCTCAGCCCAACTAGCGGGGCCCCCCGGGGCACAGATACGCAGTATTTT
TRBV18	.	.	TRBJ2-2	CASSWQANTGELFF	TGTGCCAGCTCGTGGCAGGCGAACACCGGGGAGCTGTTTTTT
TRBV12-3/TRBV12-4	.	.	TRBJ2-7	CASSFRSSYEQYF	TGTGCCAGCAGTTTTCGGAGCTCCTACGAGCAGTACTTC
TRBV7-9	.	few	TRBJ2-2	CASSLEGVRTGELFF	TGTGCCAGCAGCTTAGAAGGGGTGAGAACCGGGGAGCTGTTTTTT
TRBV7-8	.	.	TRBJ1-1	CASSWERVGIGLYTEAFF	TGTGCCAGCAGCTGGGAGCGTGTGGGAATTGGGTTGTACACTGAAGCTTTCTTT
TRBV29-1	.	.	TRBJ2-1	CSVELALDEQFF	TGCAGCGTTGAATTGGCTCTCGATGAGCAGTTCTTC
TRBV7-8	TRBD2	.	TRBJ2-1	CASSVGGMSSYNEQFF	TGTGCCAGCAGCGTCGGGGGGATGAGCTCCTACAATGAGCAGTTCTTC
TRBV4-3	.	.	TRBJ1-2	CASSPRGENGYTF	TGCGCCAGCAGCCCTCGGGGGGAGAATGGCTACACCTTC
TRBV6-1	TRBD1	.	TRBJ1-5	CASSEAMAGGKQPQHF	TGTGCCAGCAGTGAAGCGATGGCAGGGGGGAAGCAGCCCCAGCATTTT
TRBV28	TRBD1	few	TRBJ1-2	CASSFPTGWYGYTF	TGTGCCAGCAGTTTCCCGACAGGGTGGTATGGCTACACCTTC
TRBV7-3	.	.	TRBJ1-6	CASSLTVNSPLHF	TGTGCCAGCAGCTTAACCGTTAATTCACCCCTCCACTTT
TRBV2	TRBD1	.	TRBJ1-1	CASNRQGSTEAFF	TGTGCCAGTAATCGACAGGGTAGCACTGAAGCTTTCTTT
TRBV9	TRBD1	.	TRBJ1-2	CASSPMDRGNYGYTF	TGTGCCAGCAGCCCGATGGACAGGGGCAACTATGGCTACACCTTC
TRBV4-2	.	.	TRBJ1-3	CASSLPRGNTIYF	TGTGCCAGCAGCCTCCCGCGAGGTAACACCATATATTTT
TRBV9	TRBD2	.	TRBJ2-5	CASSVANGGGTGTQYF	TGTGCCAGCAGCGTAGCTAATGGGGGGGGAACCGGGACCCAGTACTTC
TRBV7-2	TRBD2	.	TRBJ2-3	CASSLVGSGATDTQYF	TGTGCCAGCAGCTTAGTTGGTAGCGGGGCCACAGATACGCAGTATTTT
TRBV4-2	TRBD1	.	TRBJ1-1	CASSHPGTGVDTEAFF	TGTGCCAGCAGTCATCCCGGGACAGGGGTTGACACTGAAGCTTTCTTT
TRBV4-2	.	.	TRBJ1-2	CASSQDRWAGYGYTF	TGTGCCAGCAGCCAAGATCGATGGGCTGGCTATGGCTACACCTTC